This is a list of T cell receptor beta chains from one sample in a study of T cells in Graves' hyperthyroidism and ophthalmopathy. Each CDR3 protein gets one entry after TCRdb re-called the multiplex PCR reads with MiXCR. The sample lists around 720,000 distinct CDR3 sequences; approximately 40% were seen once. The sample was blood. The receptors here all came from a woman aged 40 to 50 with Graves' hyperthyroidism. Each CDR3 is given with its conserved first and last residue. A D gene is named only where the DNA matches it firmly. Size is omitted from some rows. Given values are once, few, many or a class for expanded clones.

size: .
D: .
V: TRBV30
J: TRBJ2-7
CDR3: CARSNSYEQYF
DNA: TGTGCCCGGTCGAACTCCTACGAGCAGTACTTC

size: few
D: .
V: TRBV12-3/TRBV12-4
J: TRBJ1-4
CDR3: CASSLARGDGEKLFF
DNA: TGTGCCAGCAGTTTGGCAAGAGGGGACGGGGAAAAACTGTTTTTT

size: few
D: .
V: TRBV19
J: TRBJ1-4
CDR3: CASSLRQARREKLFF
DNA: TGTGCCAGTAGTCTTCGCCAGGCTAGACGGGAAAAACTGTTTTTT

size: many
D: TRBD1
V: TRBV6-5
J: TRBJ1-6
CDR3: CASSPTDRLTPLHF
DNA: TGTGCCAGCAGCCCTACGGACAGGCTCACACCCCTCCACTTT

size: many
D: .
V: TRBV14
J: TRBJ2-7
CDR3: CASSSLVGGEQYF
DNA: TGTGCCAGCAGTTCCTTAGTCGGGGGCGAGCAGTACTTC

size: .
D: .
V: TRBV20-1
J: TRBJ1-1
CDR3: CSPSRARATEAFF
DNA: TGCAGTCCCAGCAGGGCCAGGGCCACTGAAGCTTTCTTT

size: .
D: .
V: TRBV9
J: TRBJ1-6
CDR3: CASSASTGNSPLHF
DNA: TGTGCCAGCAGCGCTTCGACAGGAAATTCACCCCTCCACTTT

size: many
D: .
V: TRBV19
J: TRBJ1-5
CDR3: CASTPGHQPQHF
DNA: TGTGCCAGTACCCCGGGACACCAGCCCCAGCATTTT

size: .
D: .
V: TRBV3-1
J: TRBJ1-1
CDR3: CATAVQLNTEAFF
DNA: TGTGCCACCGCTGTCCAGTTGAACACTGAAGCTTTCTTT

size: .
D: TRBD1
V: TRBV29-1
J: TRBJ2-7
CDR3: CSRVDRGDEQYF
DNA: TGCAGCCGAGTGGACAGGGGAGATGAGCAGTACTTC

size: .
D: .
V: TRBV20-1
J: TRBJ1-6
CDR3: CSAPLARRTSNSPLHF
DNA: TGCAGTGCGCCGCTAGCGAGGCGGACCAGTAATTCACCCCTCCACTTT

size: many
D: .
V: TRBV13
J: TRBJ1-4
CDR3: CASSLEGRELFF
DNA: TGTGCCAGCAGCTTAGAAGGACGGGAACTGTTTTTT

size: .
D: .
V: TRBV11-2
J: TRBJ1-2
CDR3: CASSLGGNLVYGYTF
DNA: TGTGCCAGCAGCTTAGGGGGGAACCTGGTATATGGCTACACCTTC